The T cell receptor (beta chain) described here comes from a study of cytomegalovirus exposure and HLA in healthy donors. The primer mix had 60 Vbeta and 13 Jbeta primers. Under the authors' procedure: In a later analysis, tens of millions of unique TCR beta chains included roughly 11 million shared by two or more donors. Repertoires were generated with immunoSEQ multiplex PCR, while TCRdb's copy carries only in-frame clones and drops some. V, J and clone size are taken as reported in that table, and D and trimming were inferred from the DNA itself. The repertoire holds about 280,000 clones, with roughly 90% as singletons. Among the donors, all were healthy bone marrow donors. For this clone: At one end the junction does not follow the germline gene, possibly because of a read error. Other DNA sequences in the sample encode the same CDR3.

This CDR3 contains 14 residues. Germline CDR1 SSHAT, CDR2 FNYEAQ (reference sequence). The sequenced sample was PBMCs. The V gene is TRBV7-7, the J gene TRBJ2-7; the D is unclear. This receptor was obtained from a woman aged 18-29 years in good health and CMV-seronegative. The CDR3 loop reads CASSLGPGSYEQYF. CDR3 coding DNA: TGTGCTAGCAGCTTAGGTCCGGGCTCCTACGAGCAGTACTTC. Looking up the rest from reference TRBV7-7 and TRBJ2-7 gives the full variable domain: GAGVSQSPRYKVTKRGQDVTLRCDPISSHATLYWYQQALGQGPEFLTYFNYEAQPDKSGLPSDRFSAERPEGSISTLTIQRTEQRDSAMYRCASSLGPGSYEQYFGPGTRLTVT.